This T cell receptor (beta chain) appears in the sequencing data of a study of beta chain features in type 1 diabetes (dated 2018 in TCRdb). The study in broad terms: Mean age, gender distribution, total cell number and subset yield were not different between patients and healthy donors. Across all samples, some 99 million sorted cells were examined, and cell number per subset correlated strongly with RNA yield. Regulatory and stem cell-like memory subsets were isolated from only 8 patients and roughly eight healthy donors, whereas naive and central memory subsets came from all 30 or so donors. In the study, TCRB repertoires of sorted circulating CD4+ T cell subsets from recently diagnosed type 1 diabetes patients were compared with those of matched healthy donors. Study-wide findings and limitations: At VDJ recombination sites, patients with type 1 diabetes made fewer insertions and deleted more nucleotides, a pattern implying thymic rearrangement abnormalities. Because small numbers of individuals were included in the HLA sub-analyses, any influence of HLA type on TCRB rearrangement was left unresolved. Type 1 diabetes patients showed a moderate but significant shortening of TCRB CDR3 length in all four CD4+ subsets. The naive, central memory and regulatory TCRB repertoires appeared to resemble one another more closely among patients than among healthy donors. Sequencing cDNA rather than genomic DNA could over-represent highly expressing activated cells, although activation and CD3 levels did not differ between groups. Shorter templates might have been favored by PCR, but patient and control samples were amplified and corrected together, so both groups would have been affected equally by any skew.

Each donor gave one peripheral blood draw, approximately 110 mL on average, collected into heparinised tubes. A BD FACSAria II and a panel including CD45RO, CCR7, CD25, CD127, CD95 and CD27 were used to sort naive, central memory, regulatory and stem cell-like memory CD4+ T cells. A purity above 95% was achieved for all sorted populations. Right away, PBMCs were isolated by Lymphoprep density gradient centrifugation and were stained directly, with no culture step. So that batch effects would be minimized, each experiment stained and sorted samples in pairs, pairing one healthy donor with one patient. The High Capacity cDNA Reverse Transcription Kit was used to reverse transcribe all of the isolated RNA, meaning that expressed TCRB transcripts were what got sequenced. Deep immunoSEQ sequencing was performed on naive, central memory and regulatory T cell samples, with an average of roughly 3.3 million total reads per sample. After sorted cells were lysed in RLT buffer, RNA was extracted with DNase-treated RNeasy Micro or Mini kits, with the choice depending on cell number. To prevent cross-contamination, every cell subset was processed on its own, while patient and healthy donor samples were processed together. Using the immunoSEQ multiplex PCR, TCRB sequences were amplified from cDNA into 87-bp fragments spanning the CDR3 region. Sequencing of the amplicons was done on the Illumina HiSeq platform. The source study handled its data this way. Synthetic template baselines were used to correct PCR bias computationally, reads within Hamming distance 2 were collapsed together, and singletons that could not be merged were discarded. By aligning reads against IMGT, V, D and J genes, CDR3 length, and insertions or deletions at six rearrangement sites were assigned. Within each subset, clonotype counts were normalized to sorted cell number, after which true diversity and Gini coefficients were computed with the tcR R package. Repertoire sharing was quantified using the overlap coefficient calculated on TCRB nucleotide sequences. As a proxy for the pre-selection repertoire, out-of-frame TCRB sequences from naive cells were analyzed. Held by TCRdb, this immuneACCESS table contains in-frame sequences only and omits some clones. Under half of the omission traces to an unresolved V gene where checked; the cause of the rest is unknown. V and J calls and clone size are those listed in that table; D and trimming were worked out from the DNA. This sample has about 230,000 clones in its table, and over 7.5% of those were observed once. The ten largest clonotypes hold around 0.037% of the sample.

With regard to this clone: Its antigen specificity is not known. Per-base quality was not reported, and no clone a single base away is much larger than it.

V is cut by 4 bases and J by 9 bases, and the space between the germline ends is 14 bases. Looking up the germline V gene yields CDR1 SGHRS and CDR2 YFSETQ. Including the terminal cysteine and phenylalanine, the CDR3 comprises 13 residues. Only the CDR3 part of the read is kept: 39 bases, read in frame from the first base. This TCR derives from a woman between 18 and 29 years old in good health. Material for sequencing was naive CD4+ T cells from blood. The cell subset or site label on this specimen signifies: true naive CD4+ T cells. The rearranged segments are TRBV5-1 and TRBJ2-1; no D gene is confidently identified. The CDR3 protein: CASSQPEIIEQFF. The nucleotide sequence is TGCGCCAGCAGCCAACCAGAAATCATTGAGCAGTTCTTC.